These T cell receptor beta chains were read from a single sample in a study of identical twins. MiXCR, run by TCRdb on the 5' RACE reads, gives a single entry per CDR3 protein. The sample lists about 890,000 distinct CDR3 sequences, 9% to 15% seen once, with around 1.6% in the top ten. The sample was also reused in another study, on yellow fever vaccine responses in identical twins.

The specimen sequenced was PBMCs. All receptors come from a woman aged 18-29 years in good health. The CDR3 runs from the conserved cysteine through the conserved F or W. D genes are given only for firm matches. The listing skips clone size in some rows; elsewhere it reads once, few, many or a size class.

j_call | clone_size | d_call | v_call | cdr3_aa | cdr3_nt
TRBJ2-1 | few | TRBD2 | TRBV11-2 | CASSTLTGGYNEQFF | TGTGCCAGCAGCACCCTGACGGGAGGGTACAATGAGCAGTTCTTC
TRBJ2-1 | . | . | TRBV3-1 | CASSQPANYNEQFF | TGTGCCAGCAGCCAACCAGCAAATTACAATGAGCAGTTCTTC
TRBJ1-1 | few | . | TRBV29-1 | CSSYQAAAEGEGTEAFF | TGCAGCTCCTACCAGGCGGCCGCTGAGGGCGAAGGCACTGAAGCTTTCTTT
TRBJ2-7 | . | . | TRBV2 | CASSEALWTANGEQYF | TGTGCCAGCAGTGAAGCGCTCTGGACAGCCAACGGGGAGCAGTACTTC
TRBJ2-3 | few | . | TRBV6-5 | CASSYGAGETDTQYF | TGTGCCAGCAGTTACGGAGCAGGGGAGACAGATACGCAGTATTTT
TRBJ2-2 | . | . | TRBV5-4 | CASTATGRDRFGELFF | TGTGCCAGCACCGCAACTGGGCGGGACCGCTTCGGGGAGCTGTTTTTT
TRBJ1-1 | few | TRBD1 | TRBV6-5 | CASSQQGGEAFF | TGTGCCAGCAGCCAACAGGGGGGCGAAGCTTTCTTT
TRBJ2-7 | many | . | TRBV20-1 | CSARVQSYEQYF | TGCAGTGCTAGAGTACAGAGCTACGAGCAGTACTTC
TRBJ2-7 | many | . | TRBV12-3/TRBV12-4 | CASSFGTRGVQYF | TGTGCCAGCAGTTTCGGGACTCGAGGTGTGCAGTACTTC
TRBJ2-7 | . | . | TRBV7-2 | CASSLPSSGEQYF | TGTGCCAGCAGCTTACCTAGCTCGGGCGAGCAGTACTTC
TRBJ1-1 | few | TRBD1 | TRBV20-1 | CSASPWDRGLNTEAFF | TGCAGTGCTAGTCCCTGGGACAGGGGCCTGAACACTGAAGCTTTCTTT
TRBJ2-7 | many | TRBD2 | TRBV3-1 | CASSQDPSGRLDYEQYF | TGTGCCAGCAGCCAAGATCCTAGCGGGAGGCTGGATTACGAGCAGTACTTC
TRBJ2-1 | few | TRBD1 | TRBV5-1 | CASSKGQVGDEQFF | TGCGCCAGCAGCAAGGGACAGGTTGGGGATGAGCAGTTCTTC
TRBJ1-1 | . | . | TRBV12-3/TRBV12-4 | CASSLTGRAGPNTEAFF | TGTGCCAGCAGTTTAACGGGCAGGGCCGGACCGAACACTGAAGCTTTCTTT
TRBJ2-5 | few | . | TRBV3-1 | CASSHRGTEKETQYF | TGTGCCAGCAGCCACCGGGGGACAGAAAAAGAGACCCAGTACTTC
TRBJ2-3 | few | TRBD2 | TRBV9 | CASSGPGLAPDTQYF | TGTGCCAGCAGCGGACCGGGACTAGCCCCAGATACGCAGTATTTT
TRBJ1-5 | . | . | TRBV20-1 | CGTGSNQPQHF | TGCGGAACGGGTTCCAATCAGCCCCAGCATTTT
TRBJ2-3 | . | TRBD2 | TRBV18 | CASSPMGRADTQYF | TGTGCCAGCTCACCAATGGGGAGGGCAGATACGCAGTATTTT
TRBJ2-3 | few | . | TRBV5-1 | CASSTSLLGDTQYF | TGCGCCAGCAGTACCTCCCTGCTTGGTGATACGCAGTATTTT
TRBJ2-2 | . | . | TRBV20-1 | CSAPPRGLSTGELFF | TGCAGTGCTCCTCCCCGGGGGCTTAGCACCGGGGAGCTGTTTTTT
TRBJ2-1 | . | . | TRBV28 | CASSFGGGRTANEQFF | TGTGCCAGCAGTTTTGGGGGGGGAAGGACAGCCAATGAGCAGTTCTTC
TRBJ2-2 | . | TRBD1 | TRBV29-1 | CSVLEDRGLGSGELFF | TGCAGCGTTCTCGAGGACAGGGGGCTAGGAAGCGGGGAGCTGTTTTTT
TRBJ2-2 | many | TRBD1 | TRBV2 | CASSDRTGDTGELFF | TGTGCCAGCAGTGACCGGACAGGGGACACCGGGGAGCTGTTTTTT
TRBJ1-4 | . | TRBD1 | TRBV4-1 | CASSSYLTGGSEKLFF | TGCGCCAGCAGCTCATATTTGACAGGGGGATCTGAAAAACTGTTTTTT
TRBJ2-7 | . | TRBD2 | TRBV5-1 | CASSFGGRADEQYF | TGCGCCAGCAGCTTTGGCGGGAGGGCCGACGAGCAGTACTTC
TRBJ2-1 | . | . | TRBV12-3/TRBV12-4 | CTCSLVGDPPRSLNEQFF | TGTACCTGCAGTTTAGTCGGGGATCCACCGCGCTCGTTAAATGAGCAGTTCTTC
TRBJ2-1 | few | . | TRBV21-1 | CASTATHEQFF | TGTGCCAGCACTGCAACCCATGAGCAGTTCTTC
TRBJ2-5 | . | TRBD1 | TRBV10-3 | CAIGQGQETQYF | TGTGCCATAGGACAGGGCCAAGAGACCCAGTACTTC
TRBJ2-3 | few | TRBD2 | TRBV3-1 | CASSQGLAGATDTQYF | TGTGCCAGCAGCCAAGGGCTAGCGGGAGCGACAGATACGCAGTATTTT
TRBJ1-1 | few | TRBD1 | TRBV7-9 | CASSLAGQVDTEAFF | TGTGCCAGCAGCTTAGCGGGACAGGTGGACACTGAAGCTTTCTTT
TRBJ1-2 | many | TRBD1 | TRBV7-9 | CASSLGGTAVTGYTF | TGTGCCAGCAGCTTAGGCGGGACAGCCGTCACTGGCTACACCTTC
TRBJ1-5 | few | . | TRBV27 | CASSLWGPNQPQHF | TGTGCCAGCAGTTTGTGGGGTCCCAATCAGCCCCAGCATTTT
TRBJ2-5 | . | TRBD1 | TRBV12-3/TRBV12-4 | CASRVQGPRPGAQYF | TGTGCCAGCAGAGTACAGGGGCCCAGACCTGGGGCCCAGTACTTC
TRBJ2-1 | few | . | TRBV7-2 | CASSREAIHEQFF | TGTGCCAGCAGTAGGGAAGCGATCCATGAGCAGTTCTTC
TRBJ2-3 | few | TRBD2 | TRBV6-5 | CASSYSGGLDTQYF | TGTGCCAGCAGTTACTCGGGGGGGTTGGATACGCAGTATTTT
TRBJ2-5 | . | . | TRBV24-1 | CATSDSTDSKETQYF | TGTGCCACCAGTGATTCAACCGACAGCAAAGAGACCCAGTACTTC
TRBJ1-4 | many | . | TRBV12-3/TRBV12-4 | CASSFDGGGATNEKLFF | TGTGCCAGCAGTTTCGACGGCGGGGGAGCAACTAATGAAAAACTGTTTTTT
TRBJ2-3 | . | TRBD2 | TRBV14 | CASSQDILAARTDTQYF | TGTGCCAGCAGCCAAGATATACTAGCGGCCCGCACAGATACGCAGTATTTT